This T cell receptor (beta chain) was recovered during a study of blood T cell repertoires in COVID-19. Across the whole study: Whether acute or convalescent, the COVID-19 samples came from the United States, Italy and Spain. The cDNA or gDNA used as material had been derived from T cells, B-cell-depleted T cells, or PBMCs.

Looked up from germline, CDR1 is SGDLS and CDR2 is YYNGEE. The V and J ends lost 0 bases and 3 bases respectively, with 16 bases between them. This CDR3 is built from 17 residues. Study processing details: Reference gene primer amplification yielded estimated nucleated cell counts. Clones were read by immunoSEQ multiplex PCR, and TCRdb kept only the in-frame ones, dropping some. Clone size and V and J calls were adopted from that table, with D and trimming inferred from the DNA. The sample contains about 43,000 clones, 86% of which appear only once. The clonotype originates from a man in his sixties with active COVID-19. What was sequenced was peripheral blood. The V and J genes are TRBV9 and TRBJ2-1, with a tentative D call TRBD2 (6 bases). The CDR3 nucleotides are TGTGCCAGCAGCGTAGGCCTTGGAGGGAGCAACTACAATGAGCAGTTCTTC. Translated, it gives CASSVGLGGSNYNEQFF.